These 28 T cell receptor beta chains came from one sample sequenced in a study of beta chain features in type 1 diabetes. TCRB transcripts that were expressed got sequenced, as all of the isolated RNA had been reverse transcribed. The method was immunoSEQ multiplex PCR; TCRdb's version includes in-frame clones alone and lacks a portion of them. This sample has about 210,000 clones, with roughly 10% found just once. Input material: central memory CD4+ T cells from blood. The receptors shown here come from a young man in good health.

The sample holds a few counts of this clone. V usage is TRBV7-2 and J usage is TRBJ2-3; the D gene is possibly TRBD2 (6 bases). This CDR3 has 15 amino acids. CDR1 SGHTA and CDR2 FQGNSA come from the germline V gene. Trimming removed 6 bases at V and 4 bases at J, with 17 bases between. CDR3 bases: TGTGCCAGCAGAATCGGAAGCGGAGGGGCAGATACGCAGTATTTT. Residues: CASRIGSGGADTQYF.

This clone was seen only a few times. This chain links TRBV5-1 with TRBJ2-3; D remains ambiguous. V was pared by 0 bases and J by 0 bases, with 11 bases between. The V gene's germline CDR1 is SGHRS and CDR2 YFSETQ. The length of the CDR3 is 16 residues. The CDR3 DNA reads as TGCGCCAGCAGCTTGGAAGGTACAACTAGCACAGATACGCAGTATTTT. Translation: CASSLEGTTSTDTQYF. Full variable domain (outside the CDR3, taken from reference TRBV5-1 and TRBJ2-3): KAGVTQTPRYLIKTRGQQVTLSCSPISGHRSVSWYQQTPGQGLQFLFEYFSETQRNKGNFPGRFSGRQFSNSRSEMNVSTLELGDSALYLCASSLEGTTSTDTQYFGPGTRLTVL.

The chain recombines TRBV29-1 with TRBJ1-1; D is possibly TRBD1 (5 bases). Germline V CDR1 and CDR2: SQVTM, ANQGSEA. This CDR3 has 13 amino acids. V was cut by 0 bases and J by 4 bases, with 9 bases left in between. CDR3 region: CSVEETRGTEAFF. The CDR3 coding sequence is TGCAGCGTTGAAGAGACGAGGGGCACTGAAGCTTTCTTT.

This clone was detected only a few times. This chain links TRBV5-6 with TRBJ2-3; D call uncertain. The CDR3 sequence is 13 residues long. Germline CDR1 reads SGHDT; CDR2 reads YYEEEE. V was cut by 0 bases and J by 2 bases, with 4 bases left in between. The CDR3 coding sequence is TGTGCCAGCAGCTTGGACTACACAGATACGCAGTATTTT. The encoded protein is CASSLDYTDTQYF.

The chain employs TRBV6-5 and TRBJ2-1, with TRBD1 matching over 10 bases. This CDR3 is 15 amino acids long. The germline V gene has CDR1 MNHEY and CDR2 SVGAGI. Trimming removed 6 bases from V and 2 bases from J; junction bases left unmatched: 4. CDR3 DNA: TGTGCCAGCAGGAGGGGACAGGGGACCTACAATGAGCAGTTCTTC. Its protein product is CASRRGQGTYNEQFF.

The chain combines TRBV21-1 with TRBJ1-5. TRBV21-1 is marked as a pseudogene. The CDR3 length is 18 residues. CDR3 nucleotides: TGTGCCAGCAGCAAATGGGGCGGGAACAGACTTAGCAATCAGCCCCAGCATTTT. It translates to CASSKWGGNRLSNQPQHF.

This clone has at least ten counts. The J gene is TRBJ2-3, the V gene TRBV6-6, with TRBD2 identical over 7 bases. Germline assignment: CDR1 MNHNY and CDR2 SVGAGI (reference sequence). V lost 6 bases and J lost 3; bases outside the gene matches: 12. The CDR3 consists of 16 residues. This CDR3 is CASSPKRGGRTDTQYF. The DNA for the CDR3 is TGTGCCAGCAGCCCCAAAAGGGGCGGGAGAACAGATACGCAGTATTTT.

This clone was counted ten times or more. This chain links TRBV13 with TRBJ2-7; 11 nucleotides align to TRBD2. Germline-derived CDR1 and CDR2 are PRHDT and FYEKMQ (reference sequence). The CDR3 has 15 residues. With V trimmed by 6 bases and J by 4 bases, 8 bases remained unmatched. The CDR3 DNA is TGTGCCAGCAGATTAACCGGGACTAGCGGTTACGAGCAGTACTTC. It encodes CASRLTGTSGYEQYF. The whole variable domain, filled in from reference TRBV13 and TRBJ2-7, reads AAGVIQSPRHLIKEKRETATLKCYPIPRHDTVYWYQQGPGQDPQFLISFYEKMQSDKGSIPDRFSAQQFSDYHSELNMSSLELGDSALYFCASRLTGTSGYEQYFGPGTRLTVT.

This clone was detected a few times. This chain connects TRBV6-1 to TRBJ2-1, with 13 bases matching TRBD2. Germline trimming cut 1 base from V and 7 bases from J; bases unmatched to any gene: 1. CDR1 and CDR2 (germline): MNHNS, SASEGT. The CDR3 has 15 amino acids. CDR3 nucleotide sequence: TGTGCCAGCAGTGAAGGACTAGCGGGGGGTAATGAGCAGTTCTTC. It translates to CASSEGLAGGNEQFF.

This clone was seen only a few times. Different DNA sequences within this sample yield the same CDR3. This CDR3 is CASSQERNQPQHF. The CDR3 nucleotides are TGTGCCAGCAGCCAAGAACGTAATCAGCCCCAGCATTTT. V and J are TRBV4-2 and TRBJ1-5; D uncertain. The CDR3 is made up of 13 amino acids. Trimming took off 0 bases at V and 4 bases at J, with 4 bases between the two ends. Germline CDR1 and CDR2: LGHNA and YNFKEQ.

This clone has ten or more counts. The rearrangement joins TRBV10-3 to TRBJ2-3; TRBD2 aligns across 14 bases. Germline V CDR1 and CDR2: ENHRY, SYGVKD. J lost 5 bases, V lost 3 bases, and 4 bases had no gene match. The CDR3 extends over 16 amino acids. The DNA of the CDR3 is TGTGCCATCAGTGATGGACTAGCGGGAGGAAAAGATACGCAGTATTTT. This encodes CAISDGLAGGKDTQYF.

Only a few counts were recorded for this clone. The CDR3 protein is CASSLVGGTGTDTQYF. The CDR3, as DNA: TGTGCCAGCAGTTTAGTGGGGGGGACAGGCACAGATACGCAGTATTTT. The gene calls are TRBV28 and TRBJ2-3; D may correspond to TRBD1 or TRBD2 (7 bases each). The CDR3 contains 16 residues. V lost 2 bases and J 1 base, leaving 13 bases between the germline ends. Germline V CDR1 and CDR2: MDHEN, SYDVKM.

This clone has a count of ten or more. The CDR3 nucleotides are TGTGCCAGTAAAGTTTGGGGGAGCGGCCAAGAGACCCAGTACTTC. It yields the protein CASKVWGSGQETQYF. The rearrangement uses TRBV19 and TRBJ2-5; D tentatively fits TRBD1 or TRBD2 (5 bases each). This CDR3 spans 15 amino acids. CDR1 and CDR2 from the germline V gene are LNHDA and SQIVND (reference sequence). V lost 7 bases, J lost 1 base, and 16 bases lay in between.

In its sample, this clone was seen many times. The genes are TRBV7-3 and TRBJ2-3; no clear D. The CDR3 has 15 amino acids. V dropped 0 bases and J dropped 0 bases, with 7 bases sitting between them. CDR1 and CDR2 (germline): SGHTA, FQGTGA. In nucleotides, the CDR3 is TGTGCCAGCAGCTTAACTTCCTTCAGCACAGATACGCAGTATTTT. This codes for CASSLTSFSTDTQYF.

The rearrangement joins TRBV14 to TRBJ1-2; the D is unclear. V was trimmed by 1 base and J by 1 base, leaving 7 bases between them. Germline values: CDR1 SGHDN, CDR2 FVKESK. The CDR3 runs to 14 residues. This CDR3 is CASSQGGDNYGYTF. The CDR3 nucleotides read TGTGCCAGCAGCCAAGGGGGAGATAACTATGGCTACACCTTC.

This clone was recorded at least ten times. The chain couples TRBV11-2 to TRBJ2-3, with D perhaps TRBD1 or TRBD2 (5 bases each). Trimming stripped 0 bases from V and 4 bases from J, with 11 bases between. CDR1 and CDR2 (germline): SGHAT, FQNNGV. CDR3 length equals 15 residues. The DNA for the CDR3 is TGTGCCAGCAGCTTAGATCCAGGGAGTCCAGATACGCAGTATTTT. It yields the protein CASSLDPGSPDTQYF.

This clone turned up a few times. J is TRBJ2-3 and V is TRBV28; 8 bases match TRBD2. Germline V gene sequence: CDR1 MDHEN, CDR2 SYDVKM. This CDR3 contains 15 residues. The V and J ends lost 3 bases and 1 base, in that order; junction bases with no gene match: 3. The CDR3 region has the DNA TGTGCCAGCAGTTTGATGACTAGCGGCACAGATACGCAGTATTTT. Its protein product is CASSLMTSGTDTQYF.

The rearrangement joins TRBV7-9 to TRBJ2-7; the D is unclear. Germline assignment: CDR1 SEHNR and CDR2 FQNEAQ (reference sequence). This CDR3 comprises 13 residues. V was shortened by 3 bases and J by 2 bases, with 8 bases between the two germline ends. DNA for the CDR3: TGTGCCAGCAGCTTGACACCACCCTACGAGCAGTACTTC. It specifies CASSLTPPYEQYF.

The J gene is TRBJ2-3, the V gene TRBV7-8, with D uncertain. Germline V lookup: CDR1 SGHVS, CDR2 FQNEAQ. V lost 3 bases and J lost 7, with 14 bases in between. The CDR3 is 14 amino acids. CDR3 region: CASSLGNTKNTQYF. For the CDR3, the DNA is TGTGCCAGCAGCTTGGGGAACACAAAAAATACGCAGTATTTT.

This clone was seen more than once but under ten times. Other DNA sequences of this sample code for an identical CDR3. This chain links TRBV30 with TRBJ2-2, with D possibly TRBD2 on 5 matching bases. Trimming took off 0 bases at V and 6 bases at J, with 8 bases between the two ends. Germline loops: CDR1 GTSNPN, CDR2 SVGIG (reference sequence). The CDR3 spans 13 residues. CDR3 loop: CAWSVRDAGELFF. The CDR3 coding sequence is TGTGCCTGGAGTGTACGGGATGCCGGGGAGCTGTTTTTT.

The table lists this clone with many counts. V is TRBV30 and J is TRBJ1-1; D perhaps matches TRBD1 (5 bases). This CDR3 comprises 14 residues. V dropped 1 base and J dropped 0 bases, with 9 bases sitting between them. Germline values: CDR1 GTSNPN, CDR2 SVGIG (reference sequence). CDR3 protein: CAWSADTLNTEAFF. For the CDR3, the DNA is TGTGCCTGGAGTGCGGACACTTTGAACACTGAAGCTTTCTTT.

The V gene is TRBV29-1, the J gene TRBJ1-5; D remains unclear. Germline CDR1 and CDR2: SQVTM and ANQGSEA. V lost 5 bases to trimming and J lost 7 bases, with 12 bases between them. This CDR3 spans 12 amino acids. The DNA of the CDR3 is TGCAGCGTTCTGGACCCTGGACAGCCCCAGCATTTT. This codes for CSVLDPGQPQHF.

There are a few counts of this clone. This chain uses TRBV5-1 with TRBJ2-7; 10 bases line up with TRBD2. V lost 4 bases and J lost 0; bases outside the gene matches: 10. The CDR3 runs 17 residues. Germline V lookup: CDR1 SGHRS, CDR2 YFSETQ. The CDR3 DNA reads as TGCGCCAGCAGCATCTGGACTAGCGGTCATAGCTCCTACGAGCAGTACTTC. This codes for CASSIWTSGHSSYEQYF.

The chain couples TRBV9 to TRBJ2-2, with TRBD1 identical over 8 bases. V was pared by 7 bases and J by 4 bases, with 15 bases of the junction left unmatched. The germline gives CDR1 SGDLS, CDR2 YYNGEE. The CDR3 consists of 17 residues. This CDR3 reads CASRTGTGPHGTGELFF. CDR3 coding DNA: TGTGCCAGCCGAACCGGGACAGGCCCTCATGGCACCGGGGAGCTGTTTTTT.

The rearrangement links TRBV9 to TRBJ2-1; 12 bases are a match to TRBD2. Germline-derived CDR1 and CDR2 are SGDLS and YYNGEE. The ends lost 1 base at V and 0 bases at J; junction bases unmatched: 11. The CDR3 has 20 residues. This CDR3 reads CASSVRTSGRMLSSYNEQFF. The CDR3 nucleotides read TGTGCCAGCAGCGTACGCACTAGCGGGAGGATGTTGAGCTCCTACAATGAGCAGTTCTTC.

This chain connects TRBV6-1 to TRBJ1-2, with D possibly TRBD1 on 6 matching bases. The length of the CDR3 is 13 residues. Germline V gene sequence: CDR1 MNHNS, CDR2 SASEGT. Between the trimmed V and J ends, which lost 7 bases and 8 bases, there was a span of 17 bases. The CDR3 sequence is CASTYGQWFGYTF. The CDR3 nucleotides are TGTGCCAGCACCTACGGACAGTGGTTCGGCTACACCTTC.

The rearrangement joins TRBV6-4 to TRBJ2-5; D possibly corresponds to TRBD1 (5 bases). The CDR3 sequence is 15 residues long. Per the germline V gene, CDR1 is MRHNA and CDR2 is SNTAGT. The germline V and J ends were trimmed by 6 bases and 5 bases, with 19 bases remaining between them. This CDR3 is CASRGTGLPWETQYF. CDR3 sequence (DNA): TGTGCCAGCAGGGGAACAGGCCTACCATGGGAGACCCAGTACTTC.

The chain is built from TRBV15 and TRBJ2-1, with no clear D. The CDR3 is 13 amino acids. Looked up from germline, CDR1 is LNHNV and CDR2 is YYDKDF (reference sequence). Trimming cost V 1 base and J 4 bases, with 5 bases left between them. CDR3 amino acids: CATSRVSYNEQFF. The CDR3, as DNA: TGTGCCACCAGCAGAGTCAGTTACAATGAGCAGTTCTTC.